This note documents a single T cell receptor (beta chain) sequence. Its target antigen remains unknown. Base qualities are not at hand, and no much larger clone is one base apart. The CDR3 sequence holds 14 residues, the cysteine and phenylalanine included. Only the CDR3 DNA is retained, 42 bases long and in frame from the first base. The germline V gene yields SGHRS for CDR1 and YFSETQ for CDR2. Trimming removed 0 bases from V and 1 base from J, leaving 5 bases between the germline ends. Library preparation used the immunoSEQ multiplex PCR assay. In its TCRdb copy, this immuneACCESS table keeps in-frame sequences only and misses some clones. Where compared with another copy, unresolved V genes explain less than half of these, and the others have no known cause. The sample table lists some 82,000 clones, 75% to 85% of them with a count of one. The top ten clonotypes cover approximately 10% of the sample.

This record comes from a study of control samples from healthy donors and cancer patients (dated by TCRdb to between 2020 and 2021). The sequence links TRBV5-1 to TRBJ1-3, with the identity of the D gene unclear. This TCR was recovered from a man aged 60 to 75 with head and neck cancer. Sequencing was performed on PBMCs. The DNA sequence is as follows: TGCGCCAGCAGCTTGGCTGGGTCTGGAAACACCATATATTTT. Its protein is CASSLAGSGNTIYF.